Below are 14 T cell receptor beta chains sequenced from a single sample in a study of shared clonotypes between healthy human individuals. The assay was immunoSEQ multiplex PCR, and TCRdb's table has in-frame clones only and misses some. The table has roughly 480,000 clones, 70% to 80% seen once. The material sequenced was PBMCs. The source of these receptors is a woman in her thirties or forties in good health. Some clones in this sample may be carry-over from other donors' samples.

The rearrangement uses TRBV11-2 and TRBJ2-5; TRBD2 is a possible D gene (6 bases). The germline V and J ends were trimmed by 8 bases and 2 bases, with 12 bases remaining between them. Germline values: CDR1 SGHAT, CDR2 FQNNGV. This CDR3 contains 13 residues. The CDR3 DNA follows: TGTGCCAGCTGTGTCGCGGGACAAGAGACCCAGTACTTC. This codes for CASCVAGQETQYF. Together with reference TRBV11-2 and TRBJ2-5, the CDR3 gives the full variable domain: EAGVAQSPRYKIIEKRQSVAFWCNPISGHATLYWYQQILGQGPKLLIQFQNNGVVDDSQLPKDRFSAERLKGVDSTLKIQPAKLEDSAVYLCASCVAGQETQYFGPGTRLLVL.

As concerns this clone: A much larger clone sits a single nucleotide away, making a read error possible. This chain links TRBV6-1 with TRBJ2-3, with D uncertain. Trimming cost V 7 bases and J 6 bases, with 8 bases left between them. The V gene's germline CDR1 is MNHNS and CDR2 SASEGT. The CDR3 has 11 amino acids. CDR3 nucleotides: TGTGCCAGCACCTTGAGCGATACGCAGTATTTT. This codes for CASTLSDTQYF.

This clone came up once. The rearrangement uses TRBV28 and TRBJ2-7; D not certain. The CDR3 contains 16 residues. V was clipped by 2 bases and J by 0 bases, with 14 bases between them. Germline V CDR1 and CDR2: MDHEN, SYDVKM. CDR3 bases: TGTGCCAGCAGTTTAGTTGCCGAGGTGGGCTCCTACGAGCAGTACTTC. It specifies CASSLVAEVGSYEQYF.

The V gene is TRBV5-1, the J gene TRBJ2-3; 8 nucleotides agree with TRBD2. CDR3 length: 14 amino acids. Germline values: CDR1 SGHRS, CDR2 YFSETQ. V lost 4 bases, J lost 2 bases, and 3 bases stayed unmatched. CDR3 loop: CASSATSVTDTQYF. CDR3 DNA: TGCGCCAGCAGCGCGACTAGCGTCACAGATACGCAGTATTTT.

DNA of the CDR3: TGCGCCAGCAGCCACCAAGGGACTAGCGGGAGTTGGGGTGAGCAGTTCTTC. Translating it yields CASSHQGTSGSWGEQFF. V is TRBV5-1 and J is TRBJ2-1; the match to TRBD2 covers 14 bases. V lost 4 bases to trimming and J lost 9 bases; unmatched junction nucleotides: 12. The CDR3 is 17 amino acids. In germline, CDR1 is SGHRS, CDR2 YFSETQ.

The chain carries TRBV28 and TRBJ2-1, with 7 bases that match TRBD1. With V trimmed by 6 bases and J by 9 bases, 11 bases remained unmatched. The germline CDR1 and CDR2 sequences are MDHEN and SYDVKM. CDR3 size: 14 residues. The CDR3 coding sequence is TGTGCCAGCAGCCACGGACAGGCTATTAGTGAGCAGTTCTTC. It encodes CASSHGQAISEQFF.

With regard to this clone: A far more abundant clone sits one base away, making this likely a read error. The identical CDR3 is also encoded by other nucleotide sequences in the sample. The chain carries TRBV30 and TRBJ2-1, with D unresolved. Per germline, CDR1 GTSNPN and CDR2 SVGIG (reference sequence). This CDR3 is 13 amino acids long. The CDR3 here is CAWSAGPPNEQFF. In DNA form, the CDR3 reads TGTGCTTGGTCCGCCGGTCCGCCCAATGAGCAGTTCTTC.

CDR3 protein: CASSLGGTHFFPFF. In nucleotides, the CDR3 is TGTGCCAGCAGCTTAGGTGGGACACATTTTTTCCCTTTCTTT. The genes are TRBV7-2 and TRBJ1-1; tentative D call: TRBD1 (6 bases). CDR1 is SGHTA, CDR2 FQGNSA, per germline. The CDR3 length is 14 residues. V was cut by 1 base and J by 12 bases, with 18 bases left in between.

The chain is built from TRBV11-2 and TRBJ2-1; no firm D call. The CDR3 length is 14 residues. Germline CDR1 and CDR2: SGHAT and FQNNGV. V shed 0 bases and J shed 3 bases, with 6 bases lying between them. The CDR3 bases are TGTGCCAGCAGCTTAGATGCCTTCTACAATGAGCAGTTCTTC. This encodes CASSLDAFYNEQFF.

V is TRBV9 and J is TRBJ2-1; 8 bases map to TRBD1. This CDR3 is 17 amino acids long. Germline V gives CDR1 SGDLS, CDR2 YYNGEE. V was clipped by 0 bases and J by 3 bases; unmatched bases: 8. This CDR3 reads CASSVEAGQVRYNEQFF. For the CDR3, the DNA is TGTGCCAGCAGCGTAGAGGCGGGACAGGTGCGCTACAATGAGCAGTTCTTC. Complete variable domain (other parts from reference TRBV9 and TRBJ2-1): DSGVTQTPKHLITATGQRVTLRCSPRSGDLSVYWYQQSLDQGLQFLIQYYNGEERAKGNILERFSAQQFPDLHSELNLSSLELGDSALYFCASSVEAGQVRYNEQFFGPGTRLTVL.

The chain uses TRBV2 and TRBJ2-1; 8 bases match TRBD2. V trimming: 8 bases; J trimming: 0 bases; junction bases outside the gene matches: 9. The CDR3 has 16 amino acids. Looked up from germline, CDR1 is SNHLY and CDR2 is FYNNEI. In nucleotides, the CDR3 is TGTGCCAGCCGGGACGCCGGGGGGGGCTCCTACAATGAGCAGTTCTTC. It codes for CASRDAGGGSYNEQFF.

The chain joins TRBV7-2 to TRBJ2-2, with D perhaps given as TRBD1 or TRBD2 (6 bases each). This CDR3 has 15 residues. CDR1 and CDR2 from the germline V gene are SGHTA and FQGNSA. The ends were cut back, 6 bases at V and 4 bases at J, with 15 bases in the middle. The CDR3 coding sequence is TGTGCCAGCAGTCCAAGGGGGGCTGGCACCGGGGAGCTGTTTTTT. Amino acid sequence: CASSPRGAGTGELFF.

This chain uses TRBV11-2 with TRBJ2-7; D unresolved. Deletions cut 1 base from V and 4 bases from J, with 14 bases between. The CDR3 consists of 15 residues. Germline assignment: CDR1 SGHAT and CDR2 FQNNGV. The CDR3 loop reads CASSLAGPTRYEQYF. The CDR3 coding sequence is TGTGCCAGCAGCTTAGCTGGGCCGACTCGATACGAGCAGTACTTC.

J is TRBJ1-2 and V is TRBV4-2; a possible D gene is TRBD1 (5 bases). V was shortened by 4 bases and J by 4 bases, with 13 bases between the two germline ends. This CDR3 has 14 residues. CDR1 and CDR2 (germline): LGHNA, YNFKEQ. The CDR3 here is CASSPRGGGYGYTF. The CDR3 DNA follows: TGTGCCAGCAGCCCACGGGGGGGAGGCTATGGCTACACCTTC.